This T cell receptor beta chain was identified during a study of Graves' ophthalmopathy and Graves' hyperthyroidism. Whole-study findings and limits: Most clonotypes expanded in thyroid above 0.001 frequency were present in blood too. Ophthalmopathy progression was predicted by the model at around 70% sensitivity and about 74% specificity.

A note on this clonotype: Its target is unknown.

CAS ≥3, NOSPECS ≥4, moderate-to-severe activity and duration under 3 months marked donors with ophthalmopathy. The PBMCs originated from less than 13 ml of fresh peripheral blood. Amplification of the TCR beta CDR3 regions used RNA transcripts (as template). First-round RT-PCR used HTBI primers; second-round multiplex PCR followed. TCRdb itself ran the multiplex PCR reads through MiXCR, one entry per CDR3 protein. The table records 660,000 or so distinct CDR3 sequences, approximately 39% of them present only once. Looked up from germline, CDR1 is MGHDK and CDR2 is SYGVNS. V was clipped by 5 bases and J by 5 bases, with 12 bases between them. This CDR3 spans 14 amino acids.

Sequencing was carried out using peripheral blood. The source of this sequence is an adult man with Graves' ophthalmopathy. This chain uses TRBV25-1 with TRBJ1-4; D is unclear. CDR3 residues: CASSTSYGNEKLFF. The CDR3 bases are TGTGCCAGCAGTACATCTTATGGGAATGAAAAACTGTTTTTT.